Below, 17 T cell receptor beta chains from the same sample are listed, as sequenced in a study of post-analysis software for immune sequencing data. The TCR beta cDNA libraries carried unique molecular identifiers. TCRdb processed the PCR reads anew with MiXCR; each CDR3 protein has one entry. The table records about 820,000 distinct CDR3 sequences, about 57% of them present only once. Whole-study results and caveats: In patients, about five TRBV segments were more frequent than in controls, with TRBV5-6, TRBV5-1 and TRBV20-1 among them.

Antigens for these TCRs are unknown. The sample consisted of blood. Receptor source: a girl aged 5 to 17 with multiple sclerosis.

This sequence joins TRBV20-1 and TRBJ2-7; weak D call: TRBD2 (6 bases). With the DNA end fitting TRBJ2-5 better, the J assignment may be wrong. Germline CDR1 reads DFQATT; CDR2 reads SNEGSKA (reference sequence). This CDR3 spans 13 amino acids. The CDR3 sequence: CSARVSGRETQYF. CDR3 bases: TGCAGTGCTAGAGTGTCCGGGAGAGAGACCCAGTACTTC.

The chain recombines TRBV24-1 with TRBJ2-1; no reliable D call. Germline CDR1 KGHDR, CDR2 SFDVKD. Trimming left V 3 bases short and J 10 bases short, with 15 bases between. The CDR3 runs to 14 residues. In DNA form, the CDR3 reads TGTGCCACCAGTGATCAGAGATTCCCCGTGGAGCAGTTCTTC. This translates into CATSDQRFPVEQFF.

The chain has TRBV7-2 and TRBJ2-7; 11 bases fit TRBD2. V lost 4 bases and J lost 4; bases outside the gene matches: 6. Germline V lookup: CDR1 SGHTA, CDR2 FQGNSA. CDR3 length: 15 residues. The CDR3 loop is CASSSSGLAAYEQYF. The CDR3 bases are TGTGCCAGCAGCTCCTCGGGACTAGCGGCATACGAGCAGTACTTC.

V and J are TRBV5-1 and TRBJ1-4, with D perhaps matching TRBD1 (5 bases). In germline, CDR1 is SGHRS, CDR2 YFSETQ. The CDR3 consists of 15 residues. Trimming removed 6 bases at V and 2 bases at J, with 14 bases between. This CDR3 is CASTLQGLTNEKLFF. The CDR3 DNA reads as TGCGCCAGCACCCTTCAGGGTCTTACTAATGAAAAACTGTTTTTT.

The chain has TRBV7-3 and TRBJ2-1, with no clear D. The V gene's germline CDR1 is SGHTA and CDR2 FQGTGA. The CDR3 runs to 13 residues. V gave up 4 bases and J gave up 7 bases, with 11 bases separating them. The CDR3 region has the DNA TGTGCCAGCAGCTCGGATGCCCGGAATGAGCAGTTCTTC. This codes for CASSSDARNEQFF.

The gene calls are TRBV20-1 and TRBJ2-5, with a tentative D call TRBD2 (5 bases). The DNA matches TRBJ2-7 better at its end, which makes the J call doubtful. Germline CDR1 is DFQATT and CDR2 is SNEGSKA (reference sequence). The CDR3 sequence is 16 residues long. CDR3 sequence reads: CSARDSGRALSYEQYF. The CDR3 DNA sequence: TGCAGTGCTAGAGATTCGGGAAGGGCCCTCTCCTACGAGCAGTACTTC.

In its sample, this clonotype was seen a few times. This chain links TRBV20-1 with TRBJ2-7, with TRBD1 identical over 8 bases. V was clipped by 5 bases and J by 2 bases; unmatched bases: 11. Germline V gene sequence: CDR1 DFQATT, CDR2 SNEGSKA (reference sequence). The CDR3 length is 15 residues. CDR3 in DNA: TGCAGTGCTTCTAATTCAGGGGGCCGGGCCTACGAGCAGTACTTC. It specifies CSASNSGGRAYEQYF.

This clonotype was seen only a few times. The chain links TRBV29-1 to TRBJ2-7, with a weak D call TRBD1 (6 bases). The V end was cut by 5 bases, the J end by 0 bases, with 11 bases between. Germline V lookup: CDR1 SQVTM, CDR2 ANQGSEA. The CDR3 loop spans 13 amino acids. The DNA of the CDR3 is TGCAGCGTTACAACAGGGAACTCCTACGAGCAGTACTTC. It encodes CSVTTGNSYEQYF.

The rearrangement uses TRBV5-1 and TRBJ2-2; D is possibly TRBD1 (5 bases). The germline CDR1 and CDR2 sequences are SGHRS and YFSETQ. V was pared by 4 bases and J by 1 base, with 8 bases between. The CDR3 sequence is 14 residues long. This CDR3 reads CASSATGNTGELFF. In nucleotides, the CDR3 is TGCGCCAGCAGCGCAACAGGGAACACCGGGGAGCTGTTTTTT.

V gene TRBV7-3 combines with J gene TRBJ2-3, with D possibly being TRBD2 (6 bases). CDR1 SGHTA and CDR2 FQGTGA come from the germline V gene. This CDR3 has 14 residues. V shed 4 bases and J shed 6 bases, with 14 bases lying between them. CDR3 sequence reads: CASSSGTPRDTQYF. For the CDR3, the DNA is TGTGCCAGCAGCTCCGGGACTCCGCGCGATACGCAGTATTTT.

V gene TRBV18 combines with J gene TRBJ2-7; no definite D call. The length of the CDR3 is 16 residues. The germline V gene has CDR1 KGHSH and CDR2 LQKENI. V gave up 2 bases and J gave up 0 bases, with 14 bases separating them. DNA for the CDR3: TGTGCCAGCTCACCAATTCGGCAGACCGCCTCCTACGAGCAGTACTTC. It codes for CASSPIRQTASYEQYF.

This clonotype is judged medium-sized (0.01 to 0.1%). The rearrangement joins TRBV6-5 to TRBJ2-3; 9 bases align to TRBD1. Unmatched junction bases numbered 8, after V lost 6 bases and J lost 1 base. The CDR3 extends over 16 amino acids. Germline V CDR1 and CDR2: MNHEY, SVGAGI. This CDR3 reads CASRATTGGRTDTQYF. The CDR3 bases are TGTGCCAGCAGGGCCACGACAGGGGGTCGCACAGATACGCAGTATTTT.

This chain joins TRBV20-1 and TRBJ2-7; D possibly corresponds to TRBD1 (7 bases). The J call is in doubt because the DNA end fits TRBJ2-5 better. Germline CDR1 and CDR2: DFQATT and SNEGSKA (reference sequence). This CDR3 is built from 14 residues. CDR3 residues: CSARDGGGGETQYF. CDR3 in DNA: TGCAGTGCTAGAGATGGAGGGGGCGGAGAGACCCAGTACTTC.

Only one count was recorded for this clonotype. The gene calls are TRBV20-1 and TRBJ2-7; tentatively, D is TRBD1 or TRBD2 (6 bases each). Trimming stripped 6 bases from V and 5 bases from J, with 20 bases between. The length of the CDR3 is 14 residues. From germline, CDR1 is DFQATT and CDR2 SNEGSKA (reference sequence). The CDR3 DNA reads as TGCAGTGCCCCCGGGACACCGGGCGGGGACGAGCAGTACTTC. It translates to CSAPGTPGGDEQYF.

This rearrangement joins TRBV13 to TRBJ2-7, with 7 bases identical to TRBD2. From germline, CDR1 is PRHDT and CDR2 FYEKMQ (reference sequence). V gave up 5 bases and J gave up 3 bases; unmatched junction bases: 7. CDR3 length: 14 amino acids. CDR3 residues: CASSNSGRSYEQYF. CDR3 DNA: TGTGCCAGCAGCAATAGCGGGCGGAGCTACGAGCAGTACTTC.

The V call is TRBV20-1, the J call TRBJ2-1; D possibly corresponds to TRBD2 (5 bases). The CDR3 length is 15 residues. The germline gives CDR1 DFQATT, CDR2 SNEGSKA (reference sequence). V dropped 6 bases and J dropped 4 bases, with 19 bases sitting between them. As DNA, the CDR3 is TGCAGTGCCTCCATCGCCGGGATTAGATACAATGAGCAGTTCTTC. Its translation is CSASIAGIRYNEQFF.

This clonotype was observed a handful of times. This chain links TRBV11-2 with TRBJ2-5; TRBD2 agrees at 14 bases. Per germline, CDR1 SGHAT and CDR2 FQNNGV. V gave up 5 bases and J gave up 5 bases; unmatched junction bases: 10. The CDR3 sequence is 17 residues long. The CDR3 DNA follows: TGTGCCAGCAGCCTAATGGGACTAGCGGGAGTTGGGGAGACCCAGTACTTC. Its protein product is CASSLMGLAGVGETQYF.